These 30 T cell receptor beta chains originate from one sample sequenced in a study of long-term antiretroviral therapy in people with HIV. Version v3.0 of the immunoSEQ assay ran at survey level. Sequenced by immunoSEQ multiplex PCR; TCRdb stores in-frame clones only, minus some. The sample lists around 35,000 clones; about 97% were seen once. The sequenced sample was unsorted PBMCs, obtained 6.9 years after starting antiretroviral therapy. The receptors originated from a man in his thirties or forties with HIV.

The genes are TRBV15 and TRBJ2-5; TRBD1 matches at 8 bases. The CDR3 sequence is 15 residues long. Germline lookup yields CDR1 LNHNV and CDR2 YYDKDF (reference sequence). J gave up 5 bases and V 0 bases, and 5 bases lay outside the gene matches. CDR3 sequence: CATSREDRVRETQYF. The CDR3 DNA reads as TGTGCCACCAGCAGAGAGGACAGGGTAAGGGAGACCCAGTACTTC.

This chain connects TRBV7-6 to TRBJ2-1; 8 bases agree with TRBD2. Per the germline V gene, CDR1 is SGHVS and CDR2 is FNYEAQ. This CDR3 spans 17 amino acids. V lost 1 base, J lost 6 bases, and 11 bases stayed unmatched. CDR3 region: CASSLGSLRGAFNEQFF. The DNA of the CDR3 is TGTGCCAGCAGCTTAGGATCCCTGCGGGGGGCTTTCAATGAGCAGTTCTTC.

This chain links TRBV6-1 with TRBJ1-2; D may be TRBD1 (6 bases). V lost 0 bases and J lost 0, with 14 bases in between. The germline V gene has CDR1 MNHNS and CDR2 SASEGT. The CDR3 covers 17 residues. Written as DNA, the CDR3 is TGTGCCAGCAGTGAAGCCCGACCGGGGGCAGCTAACTATGGCTACACCTTC. Amino acid sequence: CASSEARPGAANYGYTF.

The J gene is TRBJ1-1, the V gene TRBV19; 8 bases line up with TRBD1. Germline lookup yields CDR1 LNHDA and CDR2 SQIVND (reference sequence). This CDR3 comprises 17 residues. V lost 6 bases to trimming and J lost 3 bases; unmatched junction nucleotides: 15. The CDR3 nucleotides read TGTGCCAGTAGATCCGACAGGGGACGACGGGCGTACACTGAAGCTTTCTTT. Protein: CASRSDRGRRAYTEAFF.

The gene calls are TRBV11-2 and TRBJ2-7; 8 nucleotides agree with TRBD2. The CDR3 is 14 amino acids. J was trimmed by 4 bases and V by 1 base; bases with no gene match: 3. Germline loops: CDR1 SGHAT, CDR2 FQNNGV. CDR3 sequence (DNA): TGTGCCAGCAGCTTAGCGGGGGGGCTATACGAGCAGTACTTC. Amino acid sequence: CASSLAGGLYEQYF.

This chain uses TRBV7-3 with TRBJ2-1; the D gene could be TRBD1 or TRBD2 (5 bases each). This CDR3 spans 18 amino acids. Germline values: CDR1 SGHTA, CDR2 FQGTGA. Trimming stripped 2 bases from V and 0 bases from J, with 17 bases between. The CDR3 DNA reads TGTGCCAGCAGCTTAGTAGTTGCCCAGAGGGGCTCCTACAATGAGCAGTTCTTC. Translation: CASSLVVAQRGSYNEQFF. The whole variable domain, remainder taken from reference TRBV7-3 and TRBJ2-1, is GAGVSQTPSNKVTEKGKYVELRCDPISGHTALYWYRQSLGQGPEFLIYFQGTGAADDSGLPNDRFFAVRPEGSVSTLKIQRTERGDSAVYLCASSLVVAQRGSYNEQFFGPGTRLTVL.

This sequence joins TRBV4-3 and TRBJ1-3, with TRBD1 as a possible D gene (5 bases). There are 17 residues in the CDR3. V was clipped by 2 bases and J by 4 bases, with 18 bases between them. Germline CDR1 reads LGHNA; CDR2 reads YSLEER. The CDR3 spells CASSQSSRGVQGNTIYF. Here the CDR3 DNA reads TGCGCCAGCAGCCAATCTTCCCGAGGGGTCCAGGGAAACACCATATATTTT.

This sequence joins TRBV7-2 and TRBJ1-2; D is perhaps TRBD1 (5 bases). Between the trimmed V and J ends, which lost 5 bases and 3 bases, there was a span of 13 bases. CDR1 is SGHTA and CDR2 is FQGNSA in the germline V gene. The CDR3 contains 14 residues. The DNA of the CDR3 is TGTGCCAGCAGCACTCAGGGTGAGGACTATGGCTACACCTTC. Translation gives CASSTQGEDYGYTF.

This clone was observed a single time. This sequence joins TRBV7-6 and TRBJ2-3; 7 nucleotides match TRBD2. J lost 2 bases, V lost 5 bases, and 4 bases had no gene match. Germline V gives CDR1 SGHVS, CDR2 FNYEAQ. The CDR3 loop spans 14 amino acids. The CDR3 region is CASSPAGLTDTQYF. CDR3 bases: TGTGCCAGCAGCCCAGCGGGACTCACAGATACGCAGTATTTT.

V gene TRBV20-1 combines with J gene TRBJ1-4, with a tentative D call TRBD1 (5 bases). Between the trimmed V and J ends, which lost 6 bases and 7 bases, there was a span of 9 bases. The CDR3 sequence is 11 residues long. Germline loops: CDR1 DFQATT, CDR2 SNEGSKA (reference sequence). Here the CDR3 DNA reads TGCAGTGCCCAGGGTGGTGAAAAACTGTTTTTT. This sequence encodes CSAQGGEKLFF.

The chain links TRBV2 to TRBJ2-5; 7 positions match TRBD2. CDR1 and CDR2 from the germline V gene are SNHLY and FYNNEI. The CDR3 totals 14 residues. The trim removed 6 bases at V and 2 bases at J, leaving 6 bases unmatched. The DNA for the CDR3 is TGTGCCAGCAGGCCAACTAGCGCACAAGAGACCCAGTACTTC. Its translation is CASRPTSAQETQYF.

The chain recombines TRBV7-9 with TRBJ1-3; 7 bases align to TRBD1. There are 15 residues in the CDR3. In germline, CDR1 is SEHNR, CDR2 FQNEAQ (reference sequence). V gave up 5 bases and J gave up 3 bases; unmatched junction bases: 7. The CDR3 sequence: CASSRTGVYGNTIYF. CDR3 bases: TGTGCCAGCAGCCGTACAGGGGTGTATGGAAACACCATATATTTT.

The chain uses TRBV11-2 and TRBJ2-1; 7 nucleotides align to TRBD2. Germline values: CDR1 SGHAT, CDR2 FQNNGV. Trimming cost V 5 bases and J 9 bases; bases outside gene matches: 10. CDR3 length equals 14 residues. This chain's CDR3 is CASSGLSGFGEQFF. The CDR3, as DNA: TGTGCCAGCAGCGGACTTAGCGGGTTCGGTGAGCAGTTCTTC. The entire variable domain, with the rest obtained from reference TRBV11-2 and TRBJ2-1, is as follows: EAGVAQSPRYKIIEKRQSVAFWCNPISGHATLYWYQQILGQGPKLLIQFQNNGVVDDSQLPKDRFSAERLKGVDSTLKIQPAKLEDSAVYLCASSGLSGFGEQFFGPGTRLTVL.

This clone is a singleton in its sample. The V gene is TRBV6-5, the J gene TRBJ2-5; 8 bases agree with TRBD2. The J call may be in error: the DNA end matches TRBJ2-7 better. Germline lookup yields CDR1 MNHEY and CDR2 SVGAGI. CDR3 length: 15 residues. The CDR3 spells CASTPAGASSYEQYF. The CDR3 DNA sequence: TGTGCCAGCACCCCAGCGGGGGCGAGCTCCTACGAGCAGTACTTC.

V gene TRBV11-2 combines with J gene TRBJ2-7, with D tentatively TRBD2 (7 bases). The CDR3 extends over 14 amino acids. Germline lookup yields CDR1 SGHAT and CDR2 FQNNGV. The V and J ends lost 5 bases and 4 bases respectively, with 15 bases between them. CDR3 DNA: TGTGCCAGCAGCCAGGGGAGGGGGAGGTACGAGCAGTACTTC. It encodes CASSQGRGRYEQYF.

The rearrangement links TRBV4-1 to TRBJ1-2; maybe TRBD1 (5 bases). Trimming removed 3 bases at V and 5 bases at J, with 16 bases between. The CDR3 totals 15 residues. Germline lookup yields CDR1 MGHRA and CDR2 YSYEKL. CDR3: CASSQTRDARYGYTF. CDR3 coding DNA: TGCGCCAGCAGCCAGACCCGGGACGCTAGATATGGCTACACCTTC.

This chain uses TRBV5-1 with TRBJ2-4; D is possibly TRBD1 (7 bases). Germline V gene sequence: CDR1 SGHRS, CDR2 YFSETQ. V was pared by 4 bases and J by 6 bases, with 14 bases between. CDR3 length equals 14 residues. CDR3 bases: TGCGCCAGCAGCCTGGAGGGGGACAGAAACATTCAGTACTTC. This gives the protein CASSLEGDRNIQYF.

This clone was counted a single time. The chain is built from TRBV9 and TRBJ2-7, with 9 bases identical to TRBD1. Germline CDR1 is SGDLS and CDR2 is YYNGEE. V was pared by 4 bases and J by 3 bases, with 8 bases of the junction left unmatched. The CDR3 extends over 15 amino acids. The CDR3 DNA follows: TGTGCCAGCAGCCGTGCCCCGGGACAGGGCTACGAGCAGTACTTC. This codes for CASSRAPGQGYEQYF.

The chain uses TRBV6-6 and TRBJ2-6; D gene unclear. Germline lookup yields CDR1 MNHNY and CDR2 SVGAGI (reference sequence). V was cut by 2 bases and J by 4 bases, with 3 bases left in between. There are 13 residues in the CDR3. The chain's CDR3 is CASSYTGANVLTF. The CDR3 coding sequence is TGTGCCAGCAGTTACACCGGGGCCAACGTCCTGACTTTC.

V usage is TRBV5-6 and J usage is TRBJ1-6; D is unclear. This CDR3 region has 14 residues. The germline V and J ends were trimmed by 1 base and 7 bases, with 9 bases remaining between them. In germline, CDR1 is SGHDT, CDR2 YYEEEE. The CDR3 region is CASSLYGYNSPLHF. CDR3 nucleotides: TGTGCCAGCAGCTTGTACGGGTACAATTCACCCCTCCACTTT. Looking up the rest from reference TRBV5-6 and TRBJ1-6 gives the full variable domain: DAGVTQSPTHLIKTRGQQVTLRCSPKSGHDTVSWYQQALGQGPQFIFQYYEEEERQRGNFPDRFSGHQFPNYSSELNVNALLLGDSALYLCASSLYGYNSPLHFGNGTRLTVT.

V usage is TRBV4-3 and J usage is TRBJ1-1, with unresolved D. This CDR3 spans 13 amino acids. Germline CDR1 reads LGHNA; CDR2 reads YSLEER. Trimming removed 5 bases from V and 5 bases from J, with 12 bases in between. The CDR3 loop reads CASSANVVTEAFF. As DNA, the CDR3 is TGCGCCAGCAGCGCAAACGTGGTGACTGAAGCTTTCTTT.

The chain employs TRBV5-6 and TRBJ2-5; TRBD1 is a possible D gene (5 bases). The DNA end is a closer match to TRBJ2-7, so the J assignment may be wrong. There are 15 residues in the CDR3. Germline V lookup: CDR1 SGHDT, CDR2 YYEEEE. CDR3 coding DNA: TGTGCCAGCAGCTTGGGGGGCAGGGCGGCGGACGAGCAGTACTTC. It is translated as CASSLGGRAADEQYF.

The table lists this clone with a count of one. The V call is TRBV5-6, the J call TRBJ2-7, with 9 positions matching TRBD2. This CDR3 region has 14 residues. V lost 1 base to trimming and J lost 6 bases; unmatched junction nucleotides: 5. The germline gives CDR1 SGHDT, CDR2 YYEEEE. The CDR3 is CASSLYGTSSEQYF. Written as DNA, the CDR3 is TGTGCCAGCAGCTTGTACGGGACTAGCTCCGAGCAGTACTTC.

The rearrangement links TRBV4-2 to TRBJ1-2, with a tentative D call TRBD1 (6 bases). The CDR3 is 16 amino acids. The V gene lost 6 bases and the J gene lost 7 bases, with 24 bases spanning the gap. Germline V gives CDR1 LGHNA, CDR2 YNFKEQ. The CDR3 region is CASRPEFGQIIVGYTF. In DNA, the CDR3 is TGTGCCAGCAGGCCCGAATTTGGACAGATTATAGTTGGCTACACCTTC.

This clone has a single count. The rearrangement joins TRBV9 to TRBJ1-6; tentative D call: TRBD1 (6 bases). The CDR3 totals 15 residues. CDR1 is SGDLS, CDR2 YYNGEE, per germline. Trimming removed 0 bases from V and 6 bases from J, with 10 bases in between. CDR3 region: CASSVETGRNSPLHF. The CDR3 region has the DNA TGTGCCAGCAGCGTAGAAACAGGGCGTAATTCACCCCTCCACTTT.

The chain employs TRBV28 and TRBJ1-2; D perhaps matches TRBD1 (5 bases). Germline CDR1 is MDHEN and CDR2 is SYDVKM. V was pared by 4 bases and J by 7 bases, with 10 bases between. The CDR3 covers 12 residues. The CDR3 loop is CASSSGGFGYTF. As DNA, the CDR3 is TGTGCCAGCAGTTCGGGGGGTTTTGGCTACACCTTC.

The chain couples TRBV6-5 to TRBJ2-1; D may match TRBD1 or TRBD2 (5 bases each). The CDR3 totals 12 residues. V was clipped by 8 bases and J by 4 bases, with 9 bases between them. In germline, CDR1 is MNHEY, CDR2 SVGAGI. CDR3 bases: TGTGCCAGCGGGGGTTCTTACAATGAGCAGTTCTTC. Translating it yields CASGGSYNEQFF.

This chain uses TRBV6-1 with TRBJ1-2; 8 bases are a match to TRBD1. The CDR3 is 14 amino acids. With V trimmed by 6 bases and J by 5 bases, 8 bases remained unmatched. Germline loops: CDR1 MNHNS, CDR2 SASEGT. The CDR3 nucleotides are TGTGCCAGCAGGACGACAGGGGCAGGGTATGGCTACACCTTC. Amino acids: CASRTTGAGYGYTF.

V is TRBV6-1 and J is TRBJ2-3, with a weak D call TRBD2 (5 bases). The CDR3 runs 13 residues. Germline loops: CDR1 MNHNS, CDR2 SASEGT. The germline V and J ends were trimmed by 7 bases and 5 bases, with 13 bases remaining between them. The CDR3 DNA is TGTGCCAGCATTCGGGGAGTTATAGATACGCAGTATTTT. Protein: CASIRGVIDTQYF.

The J gene is TRBJ2-6, the V gene TRBV7-2; D unresolved. Trimming stripped 5 bases from V and 2 bases from J, with 4 bases between. The CDR3 loop spans 13 amino acids. Germline V gene data show CDR1 as SGHTA and CDR2 as FQGNSA. CDR3 protein: CASSSPGANVLTF. The CDR3 DNA reads as TGTGCCAGCAGCAGTCCTGGGGCCAACGTCCTGACTTTC. Combining the CDR3 with reference TRBV7-2 and TRBJ2-6 gives the whole variable domain GAGVSQSPSNKVTEKGKDVELRCDPISGHTALYWYRQSLGQGLEFLIYFQGNSAPDKSGLPSDRFSAERTGGSVSTLTIQRTQQEDSAVYLCASSSPGANVLTFGAGSRLTVL.